This is a list of T cell receptor beta chains from one sample in a study of T cell repertoires in cytomegalovirus infection. These receptors' targets are unknown. TCRdb re-analysed the reads in MiXCR, keeping a single row per CDR3 protein. The sample comprises 750,000 to 900,000 distinct CDR3 sequences, about 27% of which are singletons, and 10% to 15% rests with the top ten. The sequenced sample was cultured CD8+ T cells from PBMCs, obtained from culture after CMV antigen stimulation. The receptor set was obtained from a human donor in good health (CMV status not recorded). Some clones in this sample may be carry-over from other donors' samples. The conserved cysteine and the conserved F or W are not part of the CDR3 here. Each record gives: J gene, V gene, CDR3 protein.

J: TRBJ1-4
V: TRBV6-6
CDR3: ASSSEGAANEKLF

J: TRBJ1-5
V: TRBV4-3
CDR3: ASSQNLPGTTYSNQPQH

J: TRBJ1-5
V: TRBV7-6
CDR3: ASSSLTGAQPQH

J: TRBJ1-1
V: TRBV29-1
CDR3: SVEPSGTEAF

J: TRBJ2-7
V: TRBV19
CDR3: ASRGDFYEQY

J: TRBJ1-5
V: TRBV19
CDR3: ASSIVGDQPQH

J: TRBJ2-7
V: TRBV7-6
CDR3: ASSFGGGHSYEQY

J: TRBJ2-2
V: TRBV7-9
CDR3: ASTSGAPGELF

J: TRBJ1-5
V: TRBV27
CDR3: ASSAARGGGQPQL

J: TRBJ2-1
V: TRBV11-2
CDR3: ASSTRQGAPEDRWEQF

J: TRBJ2-1
V: TRBV4-1
CDR3: ASSPSGGASRYNEQF

J: TRBJ2-5
V: TRBV2
CDR3: AIPGRSQETQY

J: TRBJ1-2
V: TRBV12-3/TRBV12-4
CDR3: ASSWTSNYGYT

J: TRBJ2-7
V: TRBV6-2/TRBV6-3
CDR3: ASSYGDPASYEQY

J: TRBJ2-1
V: TRBV6-5
CDR3: ASRGTAGGLANEQF

J: TRBJ2-1
V: TRBV7-8
CDR3: ASSLVPSGGSDEQF

J: TRBJ2-7
V: TRBV27
CDR3: ASSSNLGGYEQY

J: TRBJ1-2
V: TRBV20-1
CDR3: SARGDRRYGYT

J: TRBJ1-2
V: TRBV29-1
CDR3: SVDRDTTSGYT

J: TRBJ1-3
V: TRBV3-1
CDR3: ASSPYVWRREGNTIY

J: TRBJ2-5
V: TRBV5-4
CDR3: ASSQGDGPQETQY